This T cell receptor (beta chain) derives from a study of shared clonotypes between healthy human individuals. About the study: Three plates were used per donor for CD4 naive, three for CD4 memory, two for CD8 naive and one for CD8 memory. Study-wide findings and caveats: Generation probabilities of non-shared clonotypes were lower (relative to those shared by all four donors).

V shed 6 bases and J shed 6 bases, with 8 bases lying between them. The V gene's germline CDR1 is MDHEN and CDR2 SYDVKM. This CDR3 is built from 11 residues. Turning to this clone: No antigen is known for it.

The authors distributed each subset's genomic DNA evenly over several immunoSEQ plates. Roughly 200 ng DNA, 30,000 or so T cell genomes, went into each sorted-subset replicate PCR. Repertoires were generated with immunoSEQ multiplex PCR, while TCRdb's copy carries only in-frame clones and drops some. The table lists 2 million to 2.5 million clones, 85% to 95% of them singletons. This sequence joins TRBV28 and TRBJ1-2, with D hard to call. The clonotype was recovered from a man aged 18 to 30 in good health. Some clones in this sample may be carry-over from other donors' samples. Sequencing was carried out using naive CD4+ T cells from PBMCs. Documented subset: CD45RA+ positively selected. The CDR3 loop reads CASSNYHGYTF. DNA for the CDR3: TGTGCCAGCAGCAATTATCATGGCTACACCTTC.